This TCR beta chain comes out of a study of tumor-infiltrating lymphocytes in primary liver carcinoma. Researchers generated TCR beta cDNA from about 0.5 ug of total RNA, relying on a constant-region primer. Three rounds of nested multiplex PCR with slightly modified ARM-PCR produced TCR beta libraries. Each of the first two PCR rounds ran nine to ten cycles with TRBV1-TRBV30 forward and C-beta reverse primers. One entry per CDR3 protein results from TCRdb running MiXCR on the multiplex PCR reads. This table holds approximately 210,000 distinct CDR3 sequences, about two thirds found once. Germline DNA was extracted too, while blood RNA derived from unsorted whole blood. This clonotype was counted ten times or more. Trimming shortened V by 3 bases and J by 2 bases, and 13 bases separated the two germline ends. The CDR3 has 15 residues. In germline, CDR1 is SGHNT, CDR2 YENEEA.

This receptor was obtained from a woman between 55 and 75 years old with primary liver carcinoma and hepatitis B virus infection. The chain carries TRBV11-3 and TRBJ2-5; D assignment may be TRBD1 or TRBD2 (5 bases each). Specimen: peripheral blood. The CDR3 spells CASSFMRGAQETQYF. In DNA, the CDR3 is TGTGCCAGCAGCTTCATGAGAGGGGCGCAAGAGACCCAGTACTTC. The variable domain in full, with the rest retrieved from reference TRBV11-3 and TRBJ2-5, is EAGVVQSPRYKIIEKKQPVAFWCNPISGHNTLYWYLQNLGQGPELLIRYENEEAVDDSQLPKDRFSAERLKGVDSTLKIQPAELGDSAVYLCASSFMRGAQETQYFGPGTRLLVL.